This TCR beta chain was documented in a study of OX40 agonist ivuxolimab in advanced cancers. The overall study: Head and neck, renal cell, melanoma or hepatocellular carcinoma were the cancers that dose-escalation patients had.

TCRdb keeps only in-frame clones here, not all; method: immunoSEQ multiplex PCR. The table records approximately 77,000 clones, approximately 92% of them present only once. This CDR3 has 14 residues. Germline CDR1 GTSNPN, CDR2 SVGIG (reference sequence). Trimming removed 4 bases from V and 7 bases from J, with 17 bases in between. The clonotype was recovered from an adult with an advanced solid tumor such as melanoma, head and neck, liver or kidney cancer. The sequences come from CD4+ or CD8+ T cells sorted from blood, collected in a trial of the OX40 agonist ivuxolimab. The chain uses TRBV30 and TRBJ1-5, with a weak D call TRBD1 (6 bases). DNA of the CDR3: TGTGCCTGGACTTCTAGGGGGAATGGACAGCCCCAGCATTTT. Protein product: CAWTSRGNGQPQHF.